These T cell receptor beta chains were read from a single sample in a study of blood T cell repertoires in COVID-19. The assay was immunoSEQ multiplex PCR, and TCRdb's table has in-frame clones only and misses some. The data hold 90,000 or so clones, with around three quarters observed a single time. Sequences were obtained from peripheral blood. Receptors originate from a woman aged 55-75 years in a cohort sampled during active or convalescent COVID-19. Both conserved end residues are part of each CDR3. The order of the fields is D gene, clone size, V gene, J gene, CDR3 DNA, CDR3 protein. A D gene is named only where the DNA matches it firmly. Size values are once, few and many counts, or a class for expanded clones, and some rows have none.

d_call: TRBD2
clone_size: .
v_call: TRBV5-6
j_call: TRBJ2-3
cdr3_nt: TGTGCCAGCAGCTTGGTGGCTAGCGGGGGGCCCACAGATACGCAGTATTTT
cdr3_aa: CASSLVASGGPTDTQYF

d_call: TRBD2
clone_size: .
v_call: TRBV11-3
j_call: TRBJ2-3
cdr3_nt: TGTGCCAGCAGCCCCGGTGTTGCGGGGGGCTTGTCAGATACGCAGTATTTT
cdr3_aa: CASSPGVAGGLSDTQYF

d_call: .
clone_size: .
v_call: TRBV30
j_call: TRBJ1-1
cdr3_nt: TGTGCCTGGAGTGTAAAAGGGGAATGGGACACTGAAGCTTTCTTT
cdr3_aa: CAWSVKGEWDTEAFF

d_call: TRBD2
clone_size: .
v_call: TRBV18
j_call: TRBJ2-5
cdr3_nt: TGTGCCAGCTCACCTCTTACTAGCGCCGGGGAAGAGACCCAGTACTTC
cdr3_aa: CASSPLTSAGEETQYF

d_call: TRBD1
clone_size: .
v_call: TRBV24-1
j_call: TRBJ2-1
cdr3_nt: TGTGCCACCAGTTCCCGACAGGGGTTGGACAATGAGCAGTTCTTC
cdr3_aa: CATSSRQGLDNEQFF

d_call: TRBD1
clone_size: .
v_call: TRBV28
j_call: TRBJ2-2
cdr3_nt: TGTGCCACCCGTAAGGGACAGGGGAACACCGGGGAGCTGTTTTTT
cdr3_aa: CATRKGQGNTGELFF

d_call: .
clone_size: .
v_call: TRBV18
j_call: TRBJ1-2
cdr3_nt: TGTGCCAGCTCACCTGACAGGTCCCATGGCTACACCTTC
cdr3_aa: CASSPDRSHGYTF

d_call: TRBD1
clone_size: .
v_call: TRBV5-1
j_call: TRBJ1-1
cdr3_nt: TGCGCCAGCAGCCCCCGACAGGGGGCGATGAACACTGAAGCTTTCTTT
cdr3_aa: CASSPRQGAMNTEAFF

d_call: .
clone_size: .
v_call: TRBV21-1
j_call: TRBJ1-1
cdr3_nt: TGTGCCAGCAGCAAAAGGAACAGGGGGCTTTCCACTGAAGCTTTCTTT
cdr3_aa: CASSKRNRGLSTEAFF

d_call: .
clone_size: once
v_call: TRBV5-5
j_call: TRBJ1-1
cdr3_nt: TGTGCCAGCAGTTTTCAGGCCAGGGTGGACACTGAAGCTTTCTTT
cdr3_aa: CASSFQARVDTEAFF

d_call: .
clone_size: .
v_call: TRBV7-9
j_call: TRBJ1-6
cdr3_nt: TGTGCCAGCGGGGCGGGGGCGGCCGGTTCACCCCTCCACTTT
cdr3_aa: CASGAGAAGSPLHF

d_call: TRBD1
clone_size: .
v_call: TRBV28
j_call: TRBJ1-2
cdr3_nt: TGTGCCAGCAGTGATCCGGGACAGCTCTATGGCTACACCTTC
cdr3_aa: CASSDPGQLYGYTF

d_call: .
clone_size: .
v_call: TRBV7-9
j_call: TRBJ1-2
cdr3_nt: TGTGCCAGCAGCTTTTTCGGGTTGTGGCTCTATGGCTACACCTTC
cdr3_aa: CASSFFGLWLYGYTF

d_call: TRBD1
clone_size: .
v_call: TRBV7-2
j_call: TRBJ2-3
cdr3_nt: TGTGCCTCCGGCAGGGGGATGACAGATACGCAGTATTTT
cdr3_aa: CASGRGMTDTQYF

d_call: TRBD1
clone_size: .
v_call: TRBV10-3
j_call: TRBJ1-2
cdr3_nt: TGTGCCATCAGTAGACAGGGGGCAGACTATGGCTACACCTTC
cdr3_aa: CAISRQGADYGYTF

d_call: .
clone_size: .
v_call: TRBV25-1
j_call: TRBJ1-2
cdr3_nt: TGTGCCAGCAGTGGGCAGATATATGGCTACACCTTC
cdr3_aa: CASSGQIYGYTF

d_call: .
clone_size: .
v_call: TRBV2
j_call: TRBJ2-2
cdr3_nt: TGTGCCAGCAGCCCGGACAGCCTCGCGAACACCGGGGAGCTGTTTTTT
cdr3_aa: CASSPDSLANTGELFF

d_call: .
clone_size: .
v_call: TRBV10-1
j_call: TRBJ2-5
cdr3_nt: TGCGCCAGCAGTGATAGGGGGGGTGCCATGGAGACCCAGTACTTC
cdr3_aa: CASSDRGGAMETQYF

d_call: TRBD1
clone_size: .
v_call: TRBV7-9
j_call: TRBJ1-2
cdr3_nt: TGTGCCAGCAGAAACAGGGGGAGCTATGGCTACACCTTC
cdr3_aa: CASRNRGSYGYTF

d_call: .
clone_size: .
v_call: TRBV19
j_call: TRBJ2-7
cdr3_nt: TGTGCCAGTCCCCTCCGGGGAGTAATTCGCTACGAGCAGTACTTC
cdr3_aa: CASPLRGVIRYEQYF

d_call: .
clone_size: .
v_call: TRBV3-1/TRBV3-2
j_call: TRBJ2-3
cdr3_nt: TGTGCCAGCAGCCAATTCGGGGTTTGGGGGGGCACAGATACGCAGTATTTT
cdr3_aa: CASSQFGVWGGTDTQYF

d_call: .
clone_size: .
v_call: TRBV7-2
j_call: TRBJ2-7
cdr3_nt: TGTGCCAGCAGCTCGCCTCCGACAGGACTCTACGAGCAGTACTTC
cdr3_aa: CASSSPPTGLYEQYF

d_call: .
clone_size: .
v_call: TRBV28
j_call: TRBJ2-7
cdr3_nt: TGTGCCAGCAGGTCATCACAGGGTTTCTACGAGCAGTACTTC
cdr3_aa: CASRSSQGFYEQYF

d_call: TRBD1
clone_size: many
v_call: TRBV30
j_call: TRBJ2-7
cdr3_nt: TGTGCCTGGAGTGAGCAGGGGGTTGTATACGAGCAGTACTTC
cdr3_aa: CAWSEQGVVYEQYF

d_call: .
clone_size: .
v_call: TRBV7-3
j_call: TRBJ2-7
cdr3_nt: TGTGCCAGCAGCTTAACAGGACAGAGCTCCTACGAGCAGTACTTC
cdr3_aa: CASSLTGQSSYEQYF

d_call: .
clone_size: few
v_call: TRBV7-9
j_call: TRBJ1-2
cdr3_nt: TGTGCCAGCAGCTTAGCGGGTGAAGGGGTCGGCTACACCTTC
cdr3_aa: CASSLAGEGVGYTF

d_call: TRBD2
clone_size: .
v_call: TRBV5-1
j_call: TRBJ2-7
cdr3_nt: TGCGCCAGCAGCATATTAGCGGGGGCAAAATCCTACGAGCAGTACTTC
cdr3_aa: CASSILAGAKSYEQYF

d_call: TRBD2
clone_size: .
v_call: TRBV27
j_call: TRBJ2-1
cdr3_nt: TGTGCCAGCAGTTTAGGGGGGGGGTTCTTC
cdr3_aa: CASSLGGGFF

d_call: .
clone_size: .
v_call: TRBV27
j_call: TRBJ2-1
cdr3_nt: TGTGCCAGCAGTCCCCTCGACAGAACCGCCTCTGGCAATGAGCAGTTCTTC
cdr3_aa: CASSPLDRTASGNEQFF

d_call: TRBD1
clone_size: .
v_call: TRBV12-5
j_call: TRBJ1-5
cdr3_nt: TGTGCTAGTGGTAGGGACAGGGCCATGGGGGCCCAGCATTTT
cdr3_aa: CASGRDRAMGAQHF

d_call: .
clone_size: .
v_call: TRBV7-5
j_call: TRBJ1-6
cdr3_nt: TGTGTCAGAAGCTTAGCGTTCCTCAGGGTACGACCCCTCCACTTT
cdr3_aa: CVRSLAFLRVRPLHF

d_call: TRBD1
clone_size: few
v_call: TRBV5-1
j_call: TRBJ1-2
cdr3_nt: TGCGCCAGCAGCTCGAGGACAGGGCTAAACTATGGCTACACCTTC
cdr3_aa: CASSSRTGLNYGYTF

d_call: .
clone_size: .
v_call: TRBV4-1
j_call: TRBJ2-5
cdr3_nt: TGCGCCAGCAGCCAGGCAGGGGTACAAGAGACCCAGTACTTC
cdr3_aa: CASSQAGVQETQYF

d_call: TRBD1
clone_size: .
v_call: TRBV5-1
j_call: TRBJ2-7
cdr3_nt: TGCGCCAGCAGCCTGACCGGGACAGGGTTATACGAGCAGTACTTC
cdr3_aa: CASSLTGTGLYEQYF

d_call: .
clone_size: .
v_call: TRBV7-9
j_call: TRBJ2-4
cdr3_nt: TGTGCCAGCAGCCAAGGGCGGGCAGTAGCCAAAAACATTCAGTACTTC
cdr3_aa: CASSQGRAVAKNIQYF

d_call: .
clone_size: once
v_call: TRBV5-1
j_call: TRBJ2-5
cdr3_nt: TGCGCCAGCAGCCGGACACATCAAGAGACCCAGTACTTC
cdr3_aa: CASSRTHQETQYF

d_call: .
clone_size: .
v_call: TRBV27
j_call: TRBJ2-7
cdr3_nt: TGTGCCAGCAGTTTGGCGGGACAGACAGCCTACGAGCAGTACTTC
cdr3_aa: CASSLAGQTAYEQYF

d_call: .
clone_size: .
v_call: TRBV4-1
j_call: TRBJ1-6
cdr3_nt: TGCGCCAGCAGCCCTCTTATTTATAATTCACCCCTCCACTTT
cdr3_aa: CASSPLIYNSPLHF

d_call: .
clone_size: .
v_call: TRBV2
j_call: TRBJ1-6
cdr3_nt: TGTGCCAGCACTAGCGCCGGGACCCAGGGTTCACCCCTCCACTTT
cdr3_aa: CASTSAGTQGSPLHF

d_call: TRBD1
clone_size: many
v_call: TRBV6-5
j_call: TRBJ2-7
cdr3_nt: TGTGCCAGCAGTTCGCGACAGGGGCCCTACGAGCAGTACTTC
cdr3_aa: CASSSRQGPYEQYF

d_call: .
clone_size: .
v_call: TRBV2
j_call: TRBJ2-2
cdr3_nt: TGTGCCAGCAGTGACGCCAGAAGCACCGGGGAGCTGTTTTTT
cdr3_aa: CASSDARSTGELFF

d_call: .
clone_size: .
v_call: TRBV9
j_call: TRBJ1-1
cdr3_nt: TGTGCCAGCAGCGTAGTCCAGGGGAGTACTGAAGCTTTCTTT
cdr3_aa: CASSVVQGSTEAFF

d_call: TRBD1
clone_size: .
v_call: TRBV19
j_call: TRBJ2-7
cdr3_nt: TGTGCCAGTAGTATAGGGACAGGGGCCACCTACGAGCAGTACTTC
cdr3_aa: CASSIGTGATYEQYF

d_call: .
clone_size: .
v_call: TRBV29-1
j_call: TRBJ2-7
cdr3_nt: TGCAGCGCGATCCCGGGGGTCAATACGGGCGAGCAGTACTTC
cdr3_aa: CSAIPGVNTGEQYF

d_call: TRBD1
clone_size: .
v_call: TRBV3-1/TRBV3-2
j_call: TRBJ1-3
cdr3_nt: TGTGCCAGCAGCCAAGACAGAAGGGGGCAGGGAAACACCATATATTTT
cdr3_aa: CASSQDRRGQGNTIYF

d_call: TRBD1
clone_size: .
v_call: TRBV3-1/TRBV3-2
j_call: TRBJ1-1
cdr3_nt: TGTGCCAGCAGCCAAGTACAGGGGGGCCCAGAAGCTTTCTTT
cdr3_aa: CASSQVQGGPEAFF

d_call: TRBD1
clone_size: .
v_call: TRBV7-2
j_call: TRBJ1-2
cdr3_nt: TGTGCCAGCAGCTTAGTACAGGGGGCATCGGATGGCTACACCTTC
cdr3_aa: CASSLVQGASDGYTF

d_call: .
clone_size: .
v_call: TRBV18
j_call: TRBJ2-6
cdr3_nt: TGTGCCAGCTCAAAATACAGCAAATCTGGGGCCAACGTCCTGACTTTC
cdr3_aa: CASSKYSKSGANVLTF

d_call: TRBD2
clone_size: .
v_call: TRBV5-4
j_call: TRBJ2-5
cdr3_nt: TGTGCCAGCAGCCAAATAAGAGGTAGCGGGGGGGCAGAGACCCAGTACTTC
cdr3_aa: CASSQIRGSGGAETQYF

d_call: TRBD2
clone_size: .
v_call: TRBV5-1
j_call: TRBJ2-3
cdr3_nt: TGCGCCAGCAGCTTGGGGTCTAGCGGGCCTACAGATACGCAGTATTTT
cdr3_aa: CASSLGSSGPTDTQYF

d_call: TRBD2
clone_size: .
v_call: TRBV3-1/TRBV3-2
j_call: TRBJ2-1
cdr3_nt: TGTGCCAGCAGCCAAGATATGCGCGGGGGTTCCAATGAGCAGTTCTTC
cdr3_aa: CASSQDMRGGSNEQFF

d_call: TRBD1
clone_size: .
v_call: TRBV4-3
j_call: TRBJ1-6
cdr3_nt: TGCGCCAGCAGCCAAGAAACAGGGGCCGTCGGTAATTCACCCCTCCACTTT
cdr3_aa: CASSQETGAVGNSPLHF

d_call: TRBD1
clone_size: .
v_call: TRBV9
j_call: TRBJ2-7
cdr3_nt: TGTGCCAGCAGCGTAGCCGACAGGGGAGTCTACGAGCAGTACTTC
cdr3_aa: CASSVADRGVYEQYF